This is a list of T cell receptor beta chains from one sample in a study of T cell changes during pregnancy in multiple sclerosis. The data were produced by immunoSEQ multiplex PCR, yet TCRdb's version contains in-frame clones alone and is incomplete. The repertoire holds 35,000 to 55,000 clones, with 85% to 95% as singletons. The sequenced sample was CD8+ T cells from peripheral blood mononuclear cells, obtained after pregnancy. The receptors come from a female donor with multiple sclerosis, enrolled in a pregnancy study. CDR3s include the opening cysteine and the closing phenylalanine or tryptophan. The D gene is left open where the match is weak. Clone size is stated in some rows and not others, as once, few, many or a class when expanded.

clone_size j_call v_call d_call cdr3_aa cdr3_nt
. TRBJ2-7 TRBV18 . CASSTGHRDEQYF TGTGCCAGCTCAACTGGACATCGGGACGAGCAGTACTTC
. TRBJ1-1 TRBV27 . CASNLGGENTEAFF TGTGCCAGCAACCTAGGGGGGGAGAACACTGAAGCTTTCTTT
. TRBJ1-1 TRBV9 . CASSVVNRDGNTEAFF TGTGCCAGCAGCGTTGTCAACAGGGACGGAAACACTGAAGCTTTCTTT
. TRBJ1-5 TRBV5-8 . CASSPLGRGREDQPQHF TGTGCCAGCAGCCCCCTGGGTCGTGGCAGAGAGGATCAGCCCCAGCATTTT
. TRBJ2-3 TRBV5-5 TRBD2 CASSLGLAGVDTQYF TGTGCCAGCAGCCTTGGACTAGCGGGGGTAGATACGCAGTATTTT
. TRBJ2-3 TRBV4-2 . CASSPWATLDTQYF TGTGCCAGCAGCCCTTGGGCGACCCTGGATACGCAGTATTTT
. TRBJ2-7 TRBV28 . CASSLVGEQYF TGTGCCAGCAGTTTGGTCGGCGAGCAGTACTTC
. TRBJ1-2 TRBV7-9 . CASSLAVRQPTYGYTF TGTGCCAGCAGCTTAGCTGTGAGACAGCCGACCTATGGCTACACCTTC
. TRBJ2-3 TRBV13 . CASSYTAQGPQYF TGTGCCAGCAGCTATACGGCCCAGGGCCCGCAGTATTTT
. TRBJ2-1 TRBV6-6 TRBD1 CASSYSDRGWANEQFF TGTGCCAGCAGTTACTCCGACAGGGGATGGGCCAATGAGCAGTTCTTC
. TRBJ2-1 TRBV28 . CASSLFGLASSYNEQFF TGTGCCAGCAGTTTGTTCGGTTTAGCGAGCTCCTACAATGAGCAGTTCTTC
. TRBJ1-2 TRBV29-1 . CSVNENRDHSYGYTF TGCAGCGTTAACGAAAACAGGGACCATAGCTATGGCTACACCTTC
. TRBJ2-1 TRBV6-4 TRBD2 CASSWTSGDNEQFF TGTGCCAGCAGTTGGACTAGCGGGGACAATGAGCAGTTCTTC
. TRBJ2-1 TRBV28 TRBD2 CASRYQGLAGPQLRAYNEQFF TGTGCCAGCAGATACCAGGGACTAGCGGGCCCACAATTAAGGGCCTACAATGAGCAGTTCTTC
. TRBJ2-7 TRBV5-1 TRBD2 CASSLEASGAYEQYF TGCGCCAGCAGCTTAGAGGCTAGCGGAGCCTACGAGCAGTACTTC
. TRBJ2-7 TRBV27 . CASSLSRRQFSYEQYF TGTGCCAGCAGTTTATCGCGGCGGCAGTTCTCCTACGAGCAGTACTTC
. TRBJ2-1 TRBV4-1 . CASSQGRAQFF TGCGCCAGCAGCCAAGGGCGGGCGCAGTTCTTC
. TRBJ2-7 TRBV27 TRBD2 CASSLSLAEWSYEQYF TGTGCCAGCAGTTTATCTCTAGCGGAGTGGTCCTACGAGCAGTACTTC
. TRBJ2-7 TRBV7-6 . CASSFGASSYEQYF TGTGCCAGCAGCTTTGGGGCCAGCTCCTACGAGCAGTACTTC
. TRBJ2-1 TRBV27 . CATRERGYSYEQFF TGTGCCACCCGGGAGAGAGGGTACAGCTATGAGCAGTTCTTC
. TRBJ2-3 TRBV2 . CASTTLAGNTDTQYF TGTGCCAGCACTACACTAGCAGGGAACACAGATACGCAGTATTTT
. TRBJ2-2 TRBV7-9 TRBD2 CASPQLAGNTGELFF TGTGCCAGCCCCCAACTAGCGGGGAACACCGGGGAGCTGTTTTTT
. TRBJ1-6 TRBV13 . CASSFGAEGNSPLHF TGTGCCAGCAGCTTTGGGGCAGAAGGGAATTCACCCCTCCACTTT
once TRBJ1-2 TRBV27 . CASSSPGDYGYTF TGTGCCAGCTCTTCTCCAGGGGACTATGGCTACACCTTC
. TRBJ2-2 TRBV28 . CASSFRLTGELFF TGTGCCAGCAGTTTTAGACTTACCGGGGAGCTGTTTTTT
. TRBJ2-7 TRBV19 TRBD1 CASSIGTGGDEQYF TGTGCCAGTAGTATCGGGACAGGGGGCGACGAGCAGTACTTC
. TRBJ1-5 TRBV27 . CASSVGAGRRPQHF TGTGCCAGCAGCGTGGGGGCAGGGAGAAGGCCCCAGCATTTT
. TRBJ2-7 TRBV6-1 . CASRPVEPYEQYF TGTGCCAGCAGACCGGTTGAACCCTACGAGCAGTACTTC
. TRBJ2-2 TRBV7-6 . CASSLATTTGTWSGELFF TGTGCCAGCAGCTTAGCCACTACCACCGGGACATGGAGCGGGGAGCTGTTTTTT
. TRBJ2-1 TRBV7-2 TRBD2 CASSLSGANEQFF TGTGCCAGCAGCCTTAGCGGGGCCAATGAGCAGTTCTTC
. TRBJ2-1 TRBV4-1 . CASSQERSLNEQFF TGCGCCAGCAGCCAAGAACGTAGTCTCAATGAGCAGTTCTTC
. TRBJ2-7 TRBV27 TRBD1 CASSTGTGPQERYEQYF TGTGCCAGCAGCACCGGGACAGGACCTCAGGAGAGGTACGAGCAGTACTTC
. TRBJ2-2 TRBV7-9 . CASSLNGGTRGAGELFF TGTGCCAGCAGCTTAAATGGTGGGACTCGAGGGGCCGGGGAGCTGTTTTTT
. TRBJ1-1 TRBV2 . CASSEWAGENTEAFF TGTGCCAGCAGTGAATGGGCAGGTGAGAACACTGAAGCTTTCTTT
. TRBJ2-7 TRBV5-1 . CASSPVPDEQYF TGCGCCAGCAGCCCCGTGCCGGACGAGCAGTACTTC
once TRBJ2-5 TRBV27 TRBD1 CASSTRDRSLETQYF TGTGCCAGCAGTACCCGGGACAGGAGCCTAGAGACCCAGTACTTC
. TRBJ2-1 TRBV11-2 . CASSPEEFYNEQFF TGTGCCAGCAGCCCCGAGGAATTCTACAATGAGCAGTTCTTC
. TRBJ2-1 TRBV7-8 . CASSIQTRGLSYNEQFF TGTGCCAGCAGCATACAGACTAGGGGCTTGTCCTACAATGAGCAGTTCTTC
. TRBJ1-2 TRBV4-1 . CASSPRGDYGYTF TGCGCCAGCAGCCCCAGGGGTGACTATGGCTACACCTTC